The 24 T cell receptor beta chains below come from one sample, sequenced in a study of PD-1 blockade in classical Hodgkin lymphoma. Relapses following autologous stem cell transplantation were seen in all patients, with brentuximab vedotin exposure varying. Magnetic negative selection was used to purify CD4+ T cells from thawed PBMCs. Only in-frame clones appear in the TCRdb table, and some are missing; sequencing was by immunoSEQ multiplex PCR. Here the sample spans under 15,000 clones, approximately 79% being singletons. The sequencing used CD4+ T cells from blood, collected at baseline. These receptors all come from a human donor with classical Hodgkin lymphoma.

This clone has only a few counts. V is TRBV5-6 and J is TRBJ1-5; 12 bases are a match to TRBD1. Germline CDR1 is SGHDT and CDR2 is YYEEEE. The CDR3 runs to 15 residues. The V and J ends lost 4 bases and 7 bases, in that order; junction bases with no gene match: 6. The CDR3 loop reads CASSGWDRGQQPQHF. The CDR3 bases are TGTGCCAGCAGCGGGTGGGACAGGGGGCAACAGCCCCAGCATTTT.

The chain employs TRBV5-6 and TRBJ1-6, with D possibly being TRBD1 (6 bases). CDR3 length equals 17 residues. CDR1 and CDR2 (germline): SGHDT, YYEEEE. Trimming cost V 2 bases and J 0 bases, with 12 bases left between them. The CDR3 loop reads CASSFSTGSSYNSPLHF. CDR3 sequence (DNA): TGTGCCAGCAGCTTCTCGACAGGTAGCTCCTATAATTCACCCCTCCACTTT.

This rearrangement joins TRBV5-3 to TRBJ2-2; D gene ambiguous. TRBV5-3 is labeled an ORF, and its function is uncertain. The V and J ends lost 0 bases and 5 bases respectively, with 11 bases between them. The CDR3 runs to 15 residues. The CDR3 reads CARSLARNRTGELFF. The CDR3 region has the DNA TGTGCCAGAAGCTTGGCCAGGAATAGAACCGGGGAGCTGTTTTTT.

The genes are TRBV19 and TRBJ1-2, with 7 bases matching TRBD1. The CDR3 is made up of 14 amino acids. Looked up from germline, CDR1 is LNHDA and CDR2 is SQIVND (reference sequence). Trimming cost V 3 bases and J 7 bases; bases outside gene matches: 8. The CDR3 nucleotides read TGTGCCAGTAGTATCGGGACAGCCGGGCTTGGCTACACCTTC. It codes for CASSIGTAGLGYTF.

This clone has just one count. The chain uses TRBV15 and TRBJ2-1; 9 nucleotides match TRBD2. The CDR3 runs 18 residues. Germline trimming cut 0 bases from V and 1 base from J; bases unmatched to any gene: 7. Germline V gene data show CDR1 as LNHNV and CDR2 as YYDKDF (reference sequence). The CDR3 sequence is CATSRESGGHQSYNEQFF. CDR3 nucleotides: TGTGCCACCAGCAGAGAAAGCGGGGGGCACCAATCCTACAATGAGCAGTTCTTC.

The V and J genes are TRBV11-2 and TRBJ1-2; 9 bases map to TRBD1. The V segment lost 4 bases and the J segment 6 bases; nucleotides outside the gene matches: 9. Germline CDR1 reads SGHAT; CDR2 reads FQNNGV. The CDR3 consists of 15 residues. CDR3 amino acids: CASSSTRDRADGYTF. CDR3 bases: TGTGCCAGCAGCTCCACCCGGGACAGGGCGGATGGCTACACCTTC.

The V call is TRBV18, the J call TRBJ1-1; a weak D match, TRBD1 (6 bases). The CDR3 sequence is 15 residues long. Germline V gene sequence: CDR1 KGHSH, CDR2 LQKENI. V was clipped by 3 bases and J by 5 bases, with 16 bases between them. The DNA of the CDR3 is TGTGCCAGCTCACCCCAAATTCCGGGACAAACTGAAGCTTTCTTT. Amino acid sequence: CASSPQIPGQTEAFF.

The chain recombines TRBV4-3 with TRBJ1-5; TRBD1 matches at 8 bases. The junction had 4 bases not matched to a gene; V was cut back by 0 bases and J by 9 bases. This CDR3 comprises 14 residues. Germline-derived CDR1 and CDR2 are LGHNA and YSLEER. CDR3 sequence reads: CASSQDQGAGPQHF. CDR3 nucleotides: TGCGCCAGCAGCCAAGATCAGGGGGCAGGGCCCCAGCATTTT.

The sample holds one count of this clone. This chain joins TRBV5-8 and TRBJ1-1, with D unclear. V lost 1 base, J lost 5 bases, and 15 bases lay in between. The CDR3 length is 15 residues. CDR1 and CDR2 (germline): SGHTS, YDEGEE. The CDR3 reads CASSLRPPGRTEAFF. Written as DNA, the CDR3 is TGTGCCAGCAGCTTGCGACCCCCCGGGCGGACTGAAGCTTTCTTT.

V gene TRBV6-4 combines with J gene TRBJ1-2; D gene ambiguous. Trimming removed 0 bases from V and 8 bases from J, with 13 bases in between. Per the germline V gene, CDR1 is MRHNA and CDR2 is SNTAGT. The CDR3 is made up of 14 amino acids. The CDR3 nucleotides are TGTGCCAGCAGTGACTCGGATCGGGGAGGGGGCTACACCTTC. Translated: CASSDSDRGGGYTF.

This clone counts as medium-sized. This chain joins TRBV4-1 and TRBJ2-6, with D tentatively TRBD1 (6 bases). This CDR3 has 17 residues. Germline assignment: CDR1 MGHRA and CDR2 YSYEKL. The V end was cut by 4 bases, the J end by 2 bases, with 15 bases between. The CDR3 sequence: CASSRLQGNPGANVLTF. CDR3 coding DNA: TGCGCCAGCAGCCGATTACAGGGTAATCCTGGGGCCAACGTCCTGACTTTC.

The V and J genes are TRBV7-2 and TRBJ2-3; the match to TRBD1 covers 7 bases. The CDR3 contains 16 residues. Germline V CDR1 and CDR2: SGHTA, FQGNSA. The trim removed 1 base at V and 0 bases at J, leaving 4 bases unmatched. CDR3 DNA: TGTGCCAGCAGCTTAGGCCGACAGGGCAGCACAGATACGCAGTATTTT. Encoded protein: CASSLGRQGSTDTQYF.

The chain employs TRBV28 and TRBJ1-2; 7 nucleotides line up with TRBD1. The germline V gene encodes CDR1 MDHEN and CDR2 SYDVKM. V was clipped by 5 bases and J by 4 bases; unmatched bases: 7. This CDR3 has 14 residues. CDR3 sequence (DNA): TGTGCCAGCAGTCCCCCCGGGACAGTCTATGGCTACACCTTC. Encoded protein: CASSPPGTVYGYTF.

The V and J genes are TRBV6-1 and TRBJ1-2, with D unresolved. There are 12 residues in the CDR3. Between the trimmed V and J ends, which lost 7 bases and 6 bases, there was a span of 12 bases. Germline V lookup: CDR1 MNHNS, CDR2 SASEGT. CDR3 bases: TGTGCCAGCACCTCCACAAGAGATGGCTACACCTTC. It is translated as CASTSTRDGYTF.

This clone was found once. The chain joins TRBV14 to TRBJ1-3, with TRBD1 identical over 8 bases. V gave up 4 bases and J gave up 3 bases; unmatched junction bases: 5. CDR3 length equals 15 residues. Per the germline V gene, CDR1 is SGHDN and CDR2 is FVKESK. The DNA of the CDR3 is TGTGCCAGCAGCCTCGGACAGGGCGGTGGAAACACCATATATTTT. Protein: CASSLGQGGGNTIYF.

The chain recombines TRBV27 with TRBJ1-2; TRBD1 might be the D (5 bases). The V and J ends lost 3 bases and 5 bases respectively, with 13 bases between them. CDR1 is MNHEY, CDR2 SMNVEV, per germline (reference sequence). CDR3 length: 14 residues. The CDR3 DNA reads TGTGCCAGCAGTTTCTTCGGGACTCTTTATGGCTACACCTTC. Translation: CASSFFGTLYGYTF.

This clone was recorded only once. CDR3 in amino acids: CASRGGVRGEKLFF. In DNA form, the CDR3 reads TGCGCCAGCAGAGGCGGGGTCCGTGGGGAAAAACTGTTTTTT. The chain couples TRBV10-2 to TRBJ1-4; the D is unclear. The V and J ends lost 6 bases and 8 bases respectively, with 16 bases between them. This CDR3 spans 14 amino acids. Germline V gene data show CDR1 as WSHSY and CDR2 as SAAADI.

This clone was found a few times. The rearrangement uses TRBV11-2 and TRBJ1-2; a weak D match, TRBD1 (6 bases). Trimming shortened V by 4 bases and J by 4 bases, and 10 bases separated the two germline ends. Per the germline V gene, CDR1 is SGHAT and CDR2 is FQNNGV. The CDR3 consists of 13 residues. The DNA for the CDR3 is TGTGCCAGCAGCTCAGGGACAAGCTATGGCTACACCTTC. Translation: CASSSGTSYGYTF.

This clone was picked up a small number of times. Here the CDR3 reads CASSRWNTEAFF. The CDR3 DNA is TGTGCCAGTAGTCGGTGGAACACTGAAGCTTTCTTT. The chain couples TRBV19 to TRBJ1-1; D call uncertain. Germline lookup yields CDR1 LNHDA and CDR2 SQIVND (reference sequence). The length of the CDR3 is 12 residues. The V and J ends lost 5 bases and 1 base respectively, with 5 bases between them.

The rearrangement uses TRBV30 and TRBJ1-2, with TRBD1 identical over 7 bases. With V trimmed by 2 bases and J by 0 bases, 6 bases remained unmatched. CDR1 and CDR2 (germline): GTSNPN, SVGIG (reference sequence). This CDR3 region has 15 residues. This CDR3 is CAWSSPGQTNYGYTF. The CDR3 bases are TGTGCCTGGAGTTCTCCGGGACAGACTAACTATGGCTACACCTTC.

The J gene is TRBJ2-3, the V gene TRBV5-1; no clear D. Germline V gives CDR1 SGHRS, CDR2 YFSETQ. There are 13 residues in the CDR3. Trimming cost V 2 bases and J 4 bases, with 8 bases left between them. The CDR3 nucleotides are TGCGCCAGCAGCTTTAACAGACCAGATACGCAGTATTTT. Translation: CASSFNRPDTQYF.

This chain links TRBV4-3 with TRBJ2-3, with 8 nucleotides matching TRBD2. Germline lookup yields CDR1 LGHNA and CDR2 YSLEER. The CDR3 has 16 residues. After removal of 1 base from V and 6 bases from J, the junction contained 9 bases not matched to a gene. The DNA for the CDR3 is TGCGCCAGCAGCCAAGGTCAGCGGGGGATTGGGGATACGCAGTATTTT. Residues: CASSQGQRGIGDTQYF.

The chain links TRBV28 to TRBJ2-1, with 8 bases aligning to TRBD1. The CDR3 is made up of 15 amino acids. CDR1 MDHEN and CDR2 SYDVKM come from the germline V gene. J lost 8 bases, V lost 3 bases, and 9 bases had no gene match. Here the CDR3 DNA reads TGTGCCAGCAGTTTTGGACAGGGAGTTATCGATGAGCAGTTCTTC. This sequence encodes CASSFGQGVIDEQFF.

CDR3: CASSKAGAGTDTQYF. DNA of the CDR3: TGTGCCAGTAGTAAGGCGGGGGCCGGCACAGATACGCAGTATTTT. V usage is TRBV19 and J usage is TRBJ2-3; maybe TRBD2 (7 bases). Germline values: CDR1 LNHDA, CDR2 SQIVND (reference sequence). This CDR3 spans 15 amino acids. The germline V and J ends were trimmed by 4 bases and 1 base, with 12 bases remaining between them.